The 23 T cell receptor beta chains listed next were all sequenced from one sample in a study of regulatory T cells in long-lasting Graves disease. As to time point: newly diagnosed GD, antithyroid drugs for less than 3 months. PBMC RNA served as the TCR library source. For TCR beta, libraries came from iRepertoire HTBI primers and Arm-PCR of CDR3 regions. One entry per CDR3 protein results from TCRdb running MiXCR on the multiplex PCR reads. In the table there are approximately 490,000 distinct CDR3 sequences, about 17% of which are singletons. The data were also submitted as part of a second study, on T cells in Graves' hyperthyroidism and ophthalmopathy.

Sequences were derived from peripheral blood mononuclear cells (PBMCs), sampled at new diagnosis, from a patient treated with antithyroid drugs. These receptors were obtained from a man aged 40-49 years with Graves disease.

The rearrangement uses TRBV5-1 and TRBJ2-7; 8 nucleotides match TRBD2. The CDR3 covers 15 residues. Germline V gene lookup returns CDR1 SGHRS and CDR2 YFSETQ. V trimming: 4 bases; J trimming: 2 bases; junction bases outside the gene matches: 8. The CDR3, as DNA: TGCGCCAGCAGCCCGGGGGGGGGATCGGCCTACGAGCAGTACTTC. Protein: CASSPGGGSAYEQYF.

This clonotype was counted many times. The chain combines TRBV7-2 with TRBJ2-1; the D call may be TRBD1 or TRBD2 (5 bases each). The CDR3 has 13 residues. Germline assignment: CDR1 SGHTA and CDR2 FQGNSA. V was cut by 11 bases and J by 7 bases, with 18 bases left in between. The CDR3 spells CARARAGTNEQFF. The CDR3 coding sequence is TGTGCCCGCGCTAGGGCAGGGACGAATGAGCAGTTCTTC.

This clonotype was observed many times. The genes are TRBV5-1 and TRBJ2-7; no clear D. The V end lost 0 bases, the J end lost 2 bases, and 12 bases lay between the germline ends. The CDR3 sequence is 15 residues long. Germline values: CDR1 SGHRS, CDR2 YFSETQ. The CDR3 loop reads CASSLGLLGTYEQYF. The CDR3 DNA is TGCGCCAGCAGCTTGGGGCTTTTGGGAACCTACGAGCAGTACTTC.

Many counts were recorded for this clonotype. J is TRBJ2-5 and V is TRBV2, with 7 bases that match TRBD2. J lost 5 bases, V lost 5 bases, and 8 bases had no gene match. This CDR3 is built from 14 residues. Germline V gene sequence: CDR1 SNHLY, CDR2 FYNNEI. CDR3 DNA: TGTGCCAGCAGTCGGCTAGCGGAGCGGGAGACCCAGTACTTC. This translates into CASSRLAERETQYF.

This clonotype was observed many times. The rearrangement uses TRBV20-1 and TRBJ2-7; TRBD2 aligns across 8 bases. Germline CDR1 reads DFQATT; CDR2 reads SNEGSKA (reference sequence). CDR3 length: 11 amino acids. Trimming removed 4 bases from V and 5 bases from J; junction bases left unmatched: 1. Here the CDR3 reads CSAKTSDEQYF. CDR3 bases: TGCAGTGCTAAGACTAGCGACGAGCAGTACTTC.

This clonotype was recorded at least ten times. Relative to the germline gene, one junction end is altered; a read error may explain this. This sequence joins TRBV5-5 and TRBJ1-1; 7 bases map to TRBD1. The CDR3 sequence is 13 residues long. Per germline, CDR1 SGHKS and CDR2 YYEKEE (reference sequence). The CDR3 loop reads CASSLGGQKGAFF. The CDR3 coding sequence is TGCGCCAGCAGCTTGGGGGGACAGAAGGGAGCTTTCTTT.

The table lists this clonotype with many counts. The V and J genes are TRBV7-8 and TRBJ2-1; 8 nucleotides match TRBD2. The CDR3 consists of 15 residues. In germline, CDR1 is SGHVS, CDR2 FQNEAQ. Trimming removed 5 bases from V and 5 bases from J; junction bases left unmatched: 8. The CDR3 bases are TGTGCCAGCAGCCCACGGGAGGGCCCTCACAATGAGCAGTTCTTC. Amino acid sequence: CASSPREGPHNEQFF.

This clonotype was detected ten times or more. V and J are TRBV12-3 or TRBV12-4 and TRBJ1-2; D perhaps matches TRBD1 (5 bases). The CDR3 is 14 residues long. Trimming pared 4 bases from V and 3 bases from J, leaving 12 bases between. The CDR3 nucleotides are TGTGCCAGCAGTTCACGACGGGGACACTATGGCTACACCTTC. Translated: CASSSRRGHYGYTF.

This clonotype was counted many times. The genes are TRBV12-3 or TRBV12-4 and TRBJ1-5; D is perhaps TRBD1 (5 bases). V lost 6 bases to trimming and J lost 7 bases, with 13 bases between them. This CDR3 contains 13 residues. The DNA of the CDR3 is TGTGCCAGCAGAAGACAGTCTGAACAGCCCCAGCATTTT. The encoded protein is CASRRQSEQPQHF.

This clonotype was seen many times. The chain employs TRBV24-1 and TRBJ2-3; 11 bases are a match to TRBD2. The CDR3 is 16 residues long. After removal of 3 bases from V and 11 bases from J, the junction contained 12 bases not matched to a gene. Germline V gene sequence: CDR1 KGHDR, CDR2 SFDVKD. The CDR3 bases are TGTGCCACCAGTGATCCGACTAGCGGGGTTCGGTTCGGGCAGTATTTT. Translated, it gives CATSDPTSGVRFGQYF.

The chain links TRBV2 to TRBJ2-3; 7 bases map to TRBD2. The CDR3 covers 14 residues. The V segment lost 5 bases and the J segment 0 bases; nucleotides outside the gene matches: 2. CDR1 and CDR2 (germline): SNHLY, FYNNEI. CDR3 protein: CASSSGGSTDTQYF. The CDR3 DNA follows: TGTGCCAGCAGTTCGGGGGGAAGCACAGATACGCAGTATTTT.

This sequence joins TRBV28 and TRBJ2-1; 14 nucleotides line up with TRBD2. CDR1 is MDHEN, CDR2 SYDVKM, per germline. The CDR3 sequence is 20 residues long. J gave up 3 bases and V 6 bases, and 16 bases lay outside the gene matches. Here the CDR3 DNA reads TGTGCCAGCAGCCCGACAGGGTTCGGGACTAGCGGGAGTCTCTACAATGAGCAGTTCTTC. It translates to CASSPTGFGTSGSLYNEQFF.

The sample holds many counts of this clonotype. V usage is TRBV7-8 and J usage is TRBJ2-5, with 13 nucleotides matching TRBD2. V shed 1 base and J 1 base; nucleotides not matched to a gene: 6. The CDR3 has 18 amino acids. Germline CDR1 is SGHVS and CDR2 is FQNEAQ. CDR3 DNA sequence: TGTGCCAGCAGCTTAGTTGGACTAGCGGGAGTTAGCCAAGAGACCCAGTACTTC. Translating gives CASSLVGLAGVSQETQYF.

The chain joins TRBV2 to TRBJ2-3; 11 positions match TRBD2. This CDR3 region has 15 residues. V dropped 4 bases and J dropped 4; count of bases not matched to a gene: 4. The germline gives CDR1 SNHLY, CDR2 FYNNEI. The CDR3 reads CASSATSGTADTQYF. DNA of the CDR3: TGTGCCAGCAGTGCGACTAGCGGGACGGCAGATACGCAGTATTTT.

This clonotype was detected ten times or more. The rearrangement uses TRBV9 and TRBJ1-6; D perhaps matches TRBD1 (5 bases). Trimming removed 1 base at V and 7 bases at J, with 9 bases between. The CDR3 has 14 amino acids. Germline values: CDR1 SGDLS, CDR2 YYNGEE. Written as DNA, the CDR3 is TGTGCCAGCAGCGTACAGGGAAGGAATTCACCCCTCCACTTT. Protein product: CASSVQGRNSPLHF.

The table lists this clonotype with many counts. V gene TRBV7-8 combines with J gene TRBJ2-1; D remains unclear. V was cut by 5 bases and J by 7 bases, with 9 bases left in between. The length of the CDR3 is 12 residues. CDR1 is SGHVS and CDR2 is FQNEAQ in the germline V gene. The CDR3 sequence: CASSPPVNEQFF. The DNA for the CDR3 is TGTGCCAGCAGCCCCCCCGTTAATGAGCAGTTCTTC.

At least ten counts were recorded for this clonotype. The chain is built from TRBV7-2 and TRBJ1-2; D call uncertain. The CDR3 is made up of 15 amino acids. The germline V and J ends were trimmed by 1 base and 4 bases, with 13 bases remaining between them. The V gene's germline CDR1 is SGHTA and CDR2 FQGNSA. CDR3 residues: CASSLGPQDGYGYTF. CDR3 sequence (DNA): TGTGCCAGCAGCTTAGGACCTCAGGACGGCTATGGCTACACCTTC.

With respect to this clonotype: One base away lies a much larger clone, so this may be a sequencing read error. This chain connects TRBV28 to TRBJ1-2; no firm D call. CDR3 length: 16 residues. The V and J ends lost 5 bases and 4 bases respectively, with 20 bases between them. Germline-derived CDR1 and CDR2 are MDHEN and SYDVKM. This chain's CDR3 is CASSDPSRSGAYGYTF. The CDR3 DNA follows: TGTGCCAGCAGTGATCCCTCACGGAGCGGTGCCTATGGCTACACCTTC.

In its sample, this clonotype was seen many times. This rearrangement joins TRBV5-1 to TRBJ1-4; tentatively, D is TRBD1 (5 bases). V was clipped by 0 bases and J by 3 bases, with 9 bases between them. Germline V lookup: CDR1 SGHRS, CDR2 YFSETQ. The CDR3 extends over 15 amino acids. The CDR3 loop reads CASSLGGAANEKLFF. The CDR3 DNA follows: TGCGCCAGCAGCTTGGGAGGGGCGGCTAATGAAAAACTGTTTTTT.

In this sample, this clonotype turned up many times. The chain uses TRBV20-1 and TRBJ2-2, with D tentatively TRBD2 (5 bases). Germline V gives CDR1 DFQATT, CDR2 SNEGSKA (reference sequence). CDR3 size: 19 residues. V lost 0 bases, J lost 3 bases, and 23 bases lay in between. Here the CDR3 DNA reads TGCAGTGCTAGAGATATATCTAACCGGGGAATTTGGCACACCGGGGAGCTGTTTTTT. It is translated as CSARDISNRGIWHTGELFF.

This clonotype was seen only a few times. This chain joins TRBV10-3 and TRBJ1-1, with D unresolved. V lost 10 bases and J 0 bases, leaving 12 bases between the germline ends. There are 13 residues in the CDR3. Per the germline V gene, CDR1 is ENHRY and CDR2 is SYGVKD. In nucleotides, the CDR3 is TGTGCCACATACGTGGCCATGAACACTGAAGCTTTCTTT. Translation gives CATYVAMNTEAFF.

This chain connects TRBV20-1 to TRBJ2-7; tentatively, D is TRBD2 (6 bases). Trimming removed 4 bases from V and 0 bases from J, with 13 bases in between. There are 14 residues in the CDR3. CDR1 and CDR2 from the germline V gene are DFQATT and SNEGSKA (reference sequence). In nucleotides, the CDR3 is TGCAGTGCTAAGACTAGTTTCCGCTCCTACGAGCAGTACTTC. This gives the protein CSAKTSFRSYEQYF.

The rearrangement joins TRBV7-9 to TRBJ1-2; D is possibly TRBD1 (5 bases). V lost 4 bases and J lost 1, with 10 bases in between. This CDR3 has 14 residues. Germline values: CDR1 SEHNR, CDR2 FQNEAQ (reference sequence). CDR3 nucleotide sequence: TGTGCCAGCAGCTCCGGGACTTTTAACTATGGCTACACCTTC. It codes for CASSSGTFNYGYTF.